The T cell receptor beta chain under discussion was sequenced for a study of cytomegalovirus exposure and HLA in healthy donors. About the research overall: The 120 or so validation repertoires were reported in a later analysis to have been generated on the same platform as the roughly 700 first-cohort repertoires.

V shed 5 bases and J 0 bases; nucleotides not matched to a gene: 7. The CDR3 has 15 amino acids. CDR1 SGHNT and CDR2 YENEEA come from the germline V gene. Measured with immunoSEQ multiplex PCR; TCRdb has only the in-frame clones, and not every one. Of approximately 130,000 clones listed, about 90% are singletons. Sequencing was performed on PBMCs. The TCR comes from a woman younger than 35 in good health and CMV-seronegative. V is TRBV11-3 and J is TRBJ2-7, with 7 positions matching TRBD2. CDR3 DNA: TGTGCCAGCAGCGAGTCTAGCGGCCCCTCCTACGAGCAGTACTTC. Its protein is CASSESSGPSYEQYF.